This TCR beta chain was observed in a study of blood T cell repertoires in COVID-19. Study-level information: Sites across the United States, Italy and Spain contributed samples from acute and convalescent COVID-19. Sources were T cells, B-cell-depleted T cells, or PBMCs; the material itself was cDNA or gDNA.

The J segment lost 12 bases and the V segment lost 1 base, leaving 21 bases of the junction unmatched. Per the germline V gene, CDR1 is LGHDT and CDR2 is YNNKEL (reference sequence). This CDR3 region has 19 residues. As handled by the study authors: From reference gene primer amplification, estimates of nucleated cell counts were derived. Profiling relied on immunoSEQ multiplex PCR, and the TCRdb table lists in-frame clones only, not all of them. V and J calls and clone size come straight from that table; D and trimming were deduced from the DNA. The data hold 150,000 to 200,000 clones, with 85% to 95% observed a single time. Recruited during active infection, patients (from Seattle) were subsequently followed longitudinally.

The rearrangement joins TRBV3-1 (or the pseudogene TRBV3-2) to TRBJ2-1; 10 positions agree with TRBD2. The TCR originated in a man aged 25 to 40 with COVID-19, enrolled during active disease. The specimen was peripheral blood. CDR3 in amino acids: CASSQAIASGGSPQFVQFF. The CDR3 DNA sequence: TGTGCCAGCAGCCAAGCAATAGCTAGCGGGGGATCCCCTCAGTTTGTGCAGTTCTTC.